These T cell receptor beta chains were read from a single sample in a study of T cells in Graves' hyperthyroidism and ophthalmopathy. TCRdb re-called the multiplex PCR reads with MiXCR, one entry per CDR3 protein. This table holds about 500,000 distinct CDR3 sequences, about 16% found once. Sequencing was done on a sample of blood. The receptors here all came from a woman aged 30 to 39 with Graves' ophthalmopathy. The CDR3 runs from the conserved cysteine through the conserved F or W. Fields, in order: clone size, D gene, J gene, V gene, CDR3 DNA, CDR3 protein. A D gene is named only where the DNA matches it firmly. Some rows have no size entry. The others give once, few or many, or a class for an expanded clone.

clone size: many; D gene: -; J gene: TRBJ2-3; V gene: TRBV11-2; CDR3 DNA: TGTGCTTCTAGTGGGCCGTGGAGCACAGATACGCAGTATTTT; CDR3 protein: CASSGPWSTDTQYF
clone size: few; D gene: TRBD2; J gene: TRBJ2-1; V gene: TRBV28; CDR3 DNA: TGTGCCAGCAGTTTTTTGAAGGGACTAGCGGGGACCAATGAGCAGTTCTTC; CDR3 protein: CASSFLKGLAGTNEQFF
clone size: few; D gene: TRBD1; J gene: TRBJ1-5; V gene: TRBV28; CDR3 DNA: TGTGCCAGCAGTTTCCCCCGACAGGGTTCGAGCAATCAGCCCCAGCATTTT; CDR3 protein: CASSFPRQGSSNQPQHF
clone size: many; D gene: TRBD1; J gene: TRBJ2-2; V gene: TRBV18; CDR3 DNA: TGTGCCAGCTCACCACTTGCAGGGGGCACCGGGGAGCTGTTTTTT; CDR3 protein: CASSPLAGGTGELFF
clone size: many; D gene: TRBD2; J gene: TRBJ2-1; V gene: TRBV20-1; CDR3 DNA: TGCAGTGCTAGGGGCAGACTAGCGGGGTTTCACAATGAGCAGTTCTTC; CDR3 protein: CSARGRLAGFHNEQFF
clone size: -; D gene: -; J gene: TRBJ1-5; V gene: TRBV4-3; CDR3 DNA: TGCGCCAGCGGCCGGGACCGCAATCAGCCCCAGCATTTT; CDR3 protein: CASGRDRNQPQHF
clone size: many; D gene: TRBD1; J gene: TRBJ2-7; V gene: TRBV7-2; CDR3 DNA: TGTGCCAGCAGCCCCGGTCTCGTACAGGGGCTTTACGAGCAGTACTTC; CDR3 protein: CASSPGLVQGLYEQYF
clone size: -; D gene: -; J gene: TRBJ1-4; V gene: TRBV3-1; CDR3 DNA: TGTGCCAGCAGCAAACAGAGGGATGCTAATGAAAAACTGTTTTTT; CDR3 protein: CASSKQRDANEKLFF
clone size: few; D gene: -; J gene: TRBJ1-5; V gene: TRBV20-1; CDR3 DNA: TGCAGTGCCGGAGGGACACCGAATCAGCCCCAGCATTTT; CDR3 protein: CSAGGTPNQPQHF
clone size: few; D gene: -; J gene: TRBJ1-5; V gene: TRBV28; CDR3 DNA: TGTGCCAGCAGTATAAGGACCGATCAGCCCCAGCATTTT; CDR3 protein: CASSIRTDQPQHF
clone size: many; D gene: -; J gene: TRBJ2-5; V gene: TRBV20-1; CDR3 DNA: TGCAGTGCTGCTCTGGAGACCCAGTACTTC; CDR3 protein: CSAALETQYF
clone size: few; D gene: -; J gene: TRBJ2-7; V gene: TRBV18; CDR3 DNA: TGTGCCAGCTCACGGGACATCCTACGCGAGCAGTACTTC; CDR3 protein: CASSRDILREQYF
clone size: -; D gene: TRBD2; J gene: TRBJ2-7; V gene: TRBV6-2/TRBV6-3; CDR3 DNA: TGTGCCAGCAGTTTAAATATAGGACTAGCGGGCTACGAGCAGTACTTC; CDR3 protein: CASSLNIGLAGYEQYF
clone size: -; D gene: -; J gene: TRBJ2-2; V gene: TRBV3-1; CDR3 DNA: TGTGCCAGCAGGTTAGCGGTGGGGGGTAACACCGGGGAGCTGTTTTTT; CDR3 protein: CASRLAVGGNTGELFF
clone size: many; D gene: TRBD1; J gene: TRBJ1-2; V gene: TRBV2; CDR3 DNA: TGTGCCACCTCCTGGGACAGGCTAGTAACGGCTGGCTACACCTTC; CDR3 protein: CATSWDRLVTAGYTF
clone size: many; D gene: TRBD2; J gene: TRBJ2-7; V gene: TRBV20-1; CDR3 DNA: TGCAGTGCTAGAGTTCCGCCTAGCGGCGAGCAGTACTTC; CDR3 protein: CSARVPPSGEQYF
clone size: many; D gene: -; J gene: TRBJ1-5; V gene: TRBV29-1; CDR3 DNA: TGCAGCGTTGAGGCGGATAGCAATCAGCCCCAGCATTTT; CDR3 protein: CSVEADSNQPQHF
clone size: -; D gene: -; J gene: TRBJ2-7; V gene: TRBV29-1; CDR3 DNA: TGCAGCACTCGGGAATCCTACGAGCAGTACTTC; CDR3 protein: CSTRESYEQYF
clone size: few; D gene: TRBD1; J gene: TRBJ2-7; V gene: TRBV28; CDR3 DNA: TGTGCCAGCACTTTTAGGGACAGGGGATACTACGAGCAGTACTTC; CDR3 protein: CASTFRDRGYYEQYF
clone size: many; D gene: -; J gene: TRBJ2-5; V gene: TRBV18; CDR3 DNA: TGTGCCAGCTCACCACCGGACAAGCCGCTAACGTACTTC; CDR3 protein: CASSPPDKPLTYF
clone size: many; D gene: -; J gene: TRBJ1-1; V gene: TRBV28; CDR3 DNA: TGTGCCAGCAAACAGGGTGGAGCGGTCACTGAAGCTTTCTTT; CDR3 protein: CASKQGGAVTEAFF
clone size: few; D gene: -; J gene: TRBJ2-7; V gene: TRBV7-9; CDR3 DNA: TGTGCCAGCAGCTTACCAATTTCAGGCTACGAGCAGTACTTC; CDR3 protein: CASSLPISGYEQYF
clone size: few; D gene: TRBD2; J gene: TRBJ2-7; V gene: TRBV5-8; CDR3 DNA: TGTGCCAGCAGCTTGGGCTCGCGGGAGATCTACGAGCAGTACTTC; CDR3 protein: CASSLGSREIYEQYF
clone size: few; D gene: -; J gene: TRBJ2-1; V gene: TRBV28; CDR3 DNA: TGTGCCAGCAGTTTCGGTCCGGGACCATCTAATGAGCAGTTCTTC; CDR3 protein: CASSFGPGPSNEQFF
clone size: -; D gene: TRBD1; J gene: TRBJ2-7; V gene: TRBV29-1; CDR3 DNA: TGCAGCGTAACAGGGGGACTCTACGAGCAGTACTTC; CDR3 protein: CSVTGGLYEQYF
clone size: -; D gene: TRBD1; J gene: TRBJ1-4; V gene: TRBV5-1; CDR3 DNA: TGCGCCAGCAGTACAGGGGGGAAGAATGAAAAACTGTTTTTT; CDR3 protein: CASSTGGKNEKLFF
clone size: many; D gene: -; J gene: TRBJ2-7; V gene: TRBV6-1; CDR3 DNA: TGTGCCAGCAGTGAAGCAAGGGGTTTTACCTACGAGCAGTACTTC; CDR3 protein: CASSEARGFTYEQYF
clone size: few; D gene: TRBD1; J gene: TRBJ1-6; V gene: TRBV28; CDR3 DNA: TGTGCCAGCAGTTTGTATTGGGACAGCCATTCACCCCTCCACTTT; CDR3 protein: CASSLYWDSHSPLHF
clone size: many; D gene: TRBD2; J gene: TRBJ2-5; V gene: TRBV28; CDR3 DNA: TGTGCCAGCAGTTTATCTGCGGGACTAGCGGAAGAGACCCAGTACTTC; CDR3 protein: CASSLSAGLAEETQYF
clone size: -; D gene: TRBD2; J gene: TRBJ2-7; V gene: TRBV5-1; CDR3 DNA: TGCGCCAGCAGCTCTGGACTAGCGGGAGGGGCGCTGTTCGAGCAGTACTTC; CDR3 protein: CASSSGLAGGALFEQYF
clone size: -; D gene: TRBD2; J gene: TRBJ2-1; V gene: TRBV12-3/TRBV12-4; CDR3 DNA: TGTGCCAGCAGTTCGCCCACTAGCGGGAGGGGGGACAATGAGCAGTTCTTC; CDR3 protein: CASSSPTSGRGDNEQFF
clone size: many; D gene: -; J gene: TRBJ2-7; V gene: TRBV18; CDR3 DNA: TGTGCCAGCTCGCCCGGGATAGCCACCTCCTACGAGCAGTACTTC; CDR3 protein: CASSPGIATSYEQYF
clone size: few; D gene: TRBD2; J gene: TRBJ2-1; V gene: TRBV7-2; CDR3 DNA: TGTGCCAGCAGCTTACCAGCGGGAGGCCCGAATGAGCAGTTCTTC; CDR3 protein: CASSLPAGGPNEQFF
clone size: -; D gene: TRBD1; J gene: TRBJ2-2; V gene: TRBV20-1; CDR3 DNA: TGCAGTGCTAGGGGCGGGGACAGGCCCATACTTACGAACACCGGGGAGCTGTTTTTT; CDR3 protein: CSARGGDRPILTNTGELFF
clone size: many; D gene: TRBD1; J gene: TRBJ1-3; V gene: TRBV18; CDR3 DNA: TGTGCCAGCTCACTGGGACAGGGCCTCTCTGGAAACACCATATATTTT; CDR3 protein: CASSLGQGLSGNTIYF
clone size: few; D gene: TRBD1; J gene: TRBJ2-5; V gene: TRBV25-1; CDR3 DNA: TGTGCCAGCAGTGGGGGGACAGGGGTAATGGAGACCCAGTACTTC; CDR3 protein: CASSGGTGVMETQYF
clone size: many; D gene: -; J gene: TRBJ2-5; V gene: TRBV2; CDR3 DNA: TGTGCCAGCGGCCCCCTCAGGGACGGGACCCAGTACTTC; CDR3 protein: CASGPLRDGTQYF
clone size: many; D gene: TRBD1; J gene: TRBJ2-7; V gene: TRBV5-1; CDR3 DNA: TGCGCCAGCAGCACCTGGACAGGGAACTACGAGCAGTACTTC; CDR3 protein: CASSTWTGNYEQYF
clone size: many; D gene: TRBD2; J gene: TRBJ2-1; V gene: TRBV12-3/TRBV12-4; CDR3 DNA: TGTGCCAGCACCCCCGGGACTAACCTCAATGAGCAGTTCTTC; CDR3 protein: CASTPGTNLNEQFF
clone size: -; D gene: -; J gene: TRBJ2-2; V gene: TRBV24-1; CDR3 DNA: TGTGCCACCAGTGACCCAACGACAGGAGTCACCGGGGAGCTGTTTTTT; CDR3 protein: CATSDPTTGVTGELFF
clone size: few; D gene: TRBD1; J gene: TRBJ2-7; V gene: TRBV29-1; CDR3 DNA: TGCAGCGTTGGTGGGACAGGGACCGAGCAGTACTTC; CDR3 protein: CSVGGTGTEQYF
clone size: many; D gene: TRBD1; J gene: TRBJ1-1; V gene: TRBV5-1; CDR3 DNA: TGCGCCAGCAGCTTTCCAGGGGGCCCGAACACTGAAGCTTTCTTT; CDR3 protein: CASSFPGGPNTEAFF